Below, 21 T cell receptor beta chains from the same sample are listed, as sequenced in a study of identifying expanded T cells in peripheral blood. Measured with immunoSEQ multiplex PCR; TCRdb has only the in-frame clones, and not every one. The table lists around 100,000 clones, over 75% of them singletons. What was sequenced was blood. The receptors originated from a person between 18 and 75 years old in good health.

The CDR3 is CAWSAYNEQFF. The CDR3 DNA follows: TGTGCCTGGAGTGCCTACAATGAGCAGTTCTTC. The J gene is TRBJ2-1, the V gene TRBV30; D is unclear. Trimming removed 1 base at V and 2 bases at J, with 0 bases between. This CDR3 region has 11 residues. The germline V gene encodes CDR1 GTSNPN and CDR2 SVGIG (reference sequence).

The V call is TRBV7-2, the J call TRBJ1-1; TRBD1 might be the D (5 bases). Trimming stripped 0 bases from V and 4 bases from J, with 12 bases between. Per germline, CDR1 SGHTA and CDR2 FQGNSA. The CDR3 consists of 15 residues. The CDR3 reads CASSLAGVSFTEAFF. The CDR3, as DNA: TGTGCCAGCAGCTTAGCAGGGGTGTCGTTCACTGAAGCTTTCTTT. The complete variable domain, with remaining parts taken from reference TRBV7-2 and TRBJ1-1, reads GAGVSQSPSNKVTEKGKDVELRCDPISGHTALYWYRQSLGQGLEFLIYFQGNSAPDKSGLPSDRFSAERTGGSVSTLTIQRTQQEDSAVYLCASSLAGVSFTEAFFGQGTRLTVV.

The V call is TRBV18, the J call TRBJ1-4, with no clear D. V was trimmed by 3 bases and J by 0 bases, leaving 8 bases between them. This CDR3 comprises 15 residues. The germline V gene has CDR1 KGHSH and CDR2 LQKENI. This chain's CDR3 is CASSPSGATNEKLFF. The CDR3 bases are TGTGCCAGCTCACCCTCTGGTGCAACTAATGAAAAACTGTTTTTT.

This clone was found a few times. The V call is TRBV7-9, the J call TRBJ1-2; D ambiguous. V lost 4 bases to trimming and J lost 8 bases, with 8 bases between them. Germline V gives CDR1 SEHNR, CDR2 FQNEAQ (reference sequence). CDR3 length equals 11 residues. CDR3 loop: CASSSAIGYTF. DNA of the CDR3: TGTGCCAGCAGCTCTGCGATAGGCTACACCTTC.

The genes are TRBV7-8 and TRBJ2-1; 15 bases agree with TRBD2. The V gene end was trimmed by 1 base and the J gene end by 10 bases; junction bases not matched to a gene: 2. The germline gives CDR1 SGHVS, CDR2 FQNEAQ. The CDR3 is 15 amino acids. The CDR3 sequence: CASSLGTSGGAEQFF. The CDR3 DNA follows: TGTGCCAGCAGCTTAGGGACTAGCGGGGGGGCAGAGCAGTTCTTC.

The chain carries TRBV9 and TRBJ1-2, with D perhaps matching TRBD1 (6 bases). The germline gives CDR1 SGDLS, CDR2 YYNGEE. The CDR3 loop spans 13 amino acids. This CDR3 reads CARAGASLYGYTF. DNA for the CDR3: TGTGCAAGAGCAGGGGCCTCACTCTATGGCTACACCTTC.

J is TRBJ2-1 and V is TRBV4-3; D might be TRBD2 (6 bases). Germline-derived CDR1 and CDR2 are LGHNA and YSLEER. V lost 0 bases and J 6 bases, leaving 15 bases between the germline ends. This CDR3 has 16 residues. The CDR3 nucleotides are TGCGCCAGCAGCCAAGATTATGAGACTAGGGCCAATGAGCAGTTCTTC. This encodes CASSQDYETRANEQFF.

The rearrangement joins TRBV13 to TRBJ1-1; D is uncertain. Per the germline V gene, CDR1 is PRHDT and CDR2 is FYEKMQ (reference sequence). The length of the CDR3 is 13 residues. V shed 0 bases and J shed 2 bases, with 4 bases lying between them. In nucleotides, the CDR3 is TGTGCCAGCAGCTTAGGAATTAACACTGAAGCTTTCTTT. Amino acid sequence: CASSLGINTEAFF.

The chain combines TRBV7-9 with TRBJ1-1, with 9 bases identical to TRBD1. Germline V gene sequence: CDR1 SEHNR, CDR2 FQNEAQ (reference sequence). The CDR3 extends over 15 amino acids. The ends lost 2 bases at V and 1 base at J; junction bases unmatched: 2. The CDR3 DNA sequence: TGTGCCAGCAGCTTAACAGGGGGCAGGAACACTGAAGCTTTCTTT. Protein sequence: CASSLTGGRNTEAFF.

The chain joins TRBV12-5 to TRBJ2-7, with a tentative D call TRBD1 (6 bases). V was clipped by 0 bases and J by 3 bases, with 15 bases between them. Germline V CDR1 and CDR2: LGHNT, FRNRAP. CDR3 length: 16 amino acids. The DNA of the CDR3 is TGTGCTAGTGGTTTGGTACAAGGACAGAACTTCTACGAGCAGTACTTC. It encodes CASGLVQGQNFYEQYF.

The rearrangement links TRBV7-9 to TRBJ1-2; a possible D gene is TRBD1 (5 bases). Germline loops: CDR1 SEHNR, CDR2 FQNEAQ (reference sequence). The CDR3 sequence is 15 residues long. The ends were cut back, 2 bases at V and 5 bases at J, with 15 bases in the middle. The CDR3, as DNA: TGTGCCAGCAGCTTAAGTGAGGGGTTCGGGTATGGCTACACCTTC. Its translation: CASSLSEGFGYGYTF. Using reference TRBV7-9 and TRBJ1-2 for the parts outside the CDR3, the full variable domain is DTGVSQNPRHKITKRGQNVTFRCDPISEHNRLYWYRQTLGQGPEFLTYFQNEAQLEKSRLLSDRFSAERPKGSFSTLEIQRTEQGDSAMYLCASSLSEGFGYGYTFGSGTRLTVV.

This chain uses TRBV7-2 with TRBJ2-2; D is unresolved. The CDR3 covers 12 residues. V dropped 5 bases and J dropped 7 bases, with 8 bases sitting between them. CDR1 is SGHTA and CDR2 is FQGNSA in the germline V gene. The CDR3 sequence: CASSPYNGELFF. Written as DNA, the CDR3 is TGTGCCAGCAGCCCATACAACGGGGAGCTGTTTTTT.

The CDR3 DNA reads TGTGCCAGTACTCTCTACCTGGGGGGGACGAACACCGGGGAGCTGTTTTTT. Translating gives CASTLYLGGTNTGELFF. The chain recombines TRBV19 with TRBJ2-2, with TRBD2 matching over 7 bases. Looked up from germline, CDR1 is LNHDA and CDR2 is SQIVND (reference sequence). Trimming took 7 bases from V and 0 from J; bases not matched to a gene: 11. There are 17 residues in the CDR3.

The chain carries TRBV7-2 and TRBJ1-2, with unresolved D. The CDR3 contains 14 residues. V was clipped by 2 bases and J by 2 bases, with 9 bases between them. Germline lookup yields CDR1 SGHTA and CDR2 FQGNSA. DNA for the CDR3: TGTGCCAGCAGCTTATCATGGTTGAACTATGGCTACACCTTC. This sequence encodes CASSLSWLNYGYTF.

The chain is built from TRBV7-2 and TRBJ1-4; D may be TRBD1 (5 bases). The CDR3 has 16 amino acids. The V end was cut by 0 bases, the J end by 5 bases, with 13 bases between. Germline CDR1 SGHTA, CDR2 FQGNSA. The CDR3 here is CASSLAGPGNNEKLFF. The CDR3 region has the DNA TGTGCCAGCAGCTTAGCGGGGCCGGGAAACAATGAAAAACTGTTTTTT.

This clone has only one observation. The chain recombines TRBV27 with TRBJ2-2, with TRBD2 matching over 7 bases. The CDR3 runs to 17 residues. The junction had 9 bases not matched to a gene; V was cut back by 0 bases and J by 5 bases. Germline lookup yields CDR1 MNHEY and CDR2 SMNVEV (reference sequence). The CDR3 is CASSLSSWTSGTGELFF. In DNA form, the CDR3 reads TGTGCCAGCAGTTTATCGAGTTGGACTAGTGGGACCGGGGAGCTGTTTTTT.

This clone has a handful of counts. The chain uses TRBV10-3 and TRBJ1-2; TRBD1 might be the D (5 bases). Germline lookup yields CDR1 ENHRY and CDR2 SYGVKD. This CDR3 region has 12 residues. The V and J ends lost 8 bases and 8 bases respectively, with 15 bases between them. In nucleotides, the CDR3 is TGTGCCATCGGGAGGGACTCTAGGGGCTACACCTTC. The encoded protein is CAIGRDSRGYTF.

V usage is TRBV7-9 and J usage is TRBJ2-2; TRBD2 matches 8 bases. With 5 bases clipped from V and 3 bases from J, the junction kept 11 bases outside the gene matches. This CDR3 is 17 amino acids long. The germline CDR1 and CDR2 sequences are SEHNR and FQNEAQ (reference sequence). CDR3 nucleotide sequence: TGTGCCAGCAGCCTACCTTGGGGAGCGGGGGACACCGGGGAGCTGTTTTTT. This codes for CASSLPWGAGDTGELFF. The entire variable domain, with the rest obtained from reference TRBV7-9 and TRBJ2-2, is as follows: DTGVSQNPRHKITKRGQNVTFRCDPISEHNRLYWYRQTLGQGPEFLTYFQNEAQLEKSRLLSDRFSAERPKGSFSTLEIQRTEQGDSAMYLCASSLPWGAGDTGELFFGEGSRLTVL.

The chain has TRBV5-1 and TRBJ1-1; TRBD1 agrees at 7 bases. This CDR3 has 14 amino acids. Germline V gene sequence: CDR1 SGHRS, CDR2 YFSETQ. V was clipped by 5 bases and J by 0 bases; unmatched bases: 4. The CDR3 DNA sequence: TGCGCCAGCAGGGCAGGGGGAATGAACACTGAAGCTTTCTTT. Translated, it gives CASRAGGMNTEAFF.

This chain joins TRBV11-2 and TRBJ2-1; D not resolved. The CDR3 is 14 amino acids. Germline assignment: CDR1 SGHAT and CDR2 FQNNGV. Trimming left V 6 bases short and J 2 bases short, with 11 bases between. CDR3 DNA: TGTGCCAGCAGTTACCCCCGCACCTACAATGAGCAGTTCTTC. It specifies CASSYPRTYNEQFF.

This clone has only a few counts. The chain is built from TRBV29-1 and TRBJ2-1; D assignment may be TRBD1 or TRBD2 (5 bases each). Trimming stripped 7 bases from V and 10 bases from J, with 20 bases between. This CDR3 contains 13 residues. The germline gives CDR1 SQVTM, CDR2 ANQGSEA. For the CDR3, the DNA is TGCAGCGCCAGTACTTTACTAGGGGTGGAGCAGTTCTTC. This sequence encodes CSASTLLGVEQFF.